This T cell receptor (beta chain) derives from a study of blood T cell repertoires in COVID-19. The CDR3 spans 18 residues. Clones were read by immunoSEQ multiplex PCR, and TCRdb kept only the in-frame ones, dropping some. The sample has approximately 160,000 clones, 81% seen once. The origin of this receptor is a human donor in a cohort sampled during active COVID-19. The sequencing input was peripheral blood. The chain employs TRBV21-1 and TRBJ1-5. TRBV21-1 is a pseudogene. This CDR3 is CASSSGYGGNYSNQPQHF. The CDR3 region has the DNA TGTGCCAGCAGCTCAGGATACGGAGGGAACTATAGCAATCAGCCCCAGCATTTT.